A selection of T cell receptor beta chains follows, all from one sample in a study of cytomegalovirus exposure and HLA in healthy donors. Clones were sequenced by immunoSEQ multiplex PCR, and TCRdb holds only the in-frame ones, with some missing. The sample records more than 70,000 clones, roughly 70% being singletons. The sequenced sample consisted of PBMCs. Receptors were obtained from a man aged 35 to 55 in good health and CMV-seronegative. Each CDR3 is given with its conserved first and last residue. A D gene is named only where the DNA matches it firmly. Size values are once, few and many counts, or a class for expanded clones, and some rows have none.

V	J	D	size	CDR3
TRBV2	TRBJ1-2	TRBD1	-	CASTGQANYGYTF
TRBV7-2	TRBJ2-3	TRBD2	-	CASSLAAGGLSTDTQYF
TRBV15	TRBJ2-2	TRBD2	few	CATSKTSGDSGELFF
TRBV7-9	TRBJ1-1	TRBD1	-	CASRDRVPEAFF
TRBV6-4	TRBJ1-5	TRBD1	few	CASSFAGQGSNQPQHF
TRBV30	TRBJ1-2	TRBD1	-	CAWMHLDRVGGYTF
TRBV4-2	TRBJ2-7	TRBD1	-	CASSQEFRGFYEQYF
TRBV28	TRBJ2-1	TRBD2	-	CAIRGAYNEQFF
TRBV11-2	TRBJ2-3	-	-	CASSLTGDTQYF
TRBV4-1	TRBJ1-3	-	-	CASSQVGGPGLKYF
TRBV11-1	TRBJ1-2	TRBD1	once	CASSYRGRDYGYTF
TRBV6-4	TRBJ2-1	TRBD2	few	CASSPSEAGGPHEQFF
TRBV9	TRBJ1-1	-	-	CASSAHGDTEAFF
TRBV15	TRBJ1-1	-	-	CATSSPGGITEAFF
TRBV4-3	TRBJ1-2	-	-	CASSTTANYGYTF